Sequencing of this T cell receptor beta chain was carried out in a study of regulatory T cells in long-lasting Graves disease. Time point in this sample: newly diagnosed GD, antithyroid drugs for less than 3 months. PBMCs provided the RNA from which the TCR library was made. Building of the TCR beta libraries involved iRepertoire HTBI primers and Arm-PCR of CDR3 regions. TCRdb ran MiXCR on the multiplex PCR reads and lists one entry per CDR3 protein. The profile covers about 440,000 distinct CDR3 sequences, with about 16% appearing a single time and approximately 16% taken by the ten largest. This CDR3 has 15 residues. CDR1 is GTSNPN, CDR2 SVGIG, per germline (reference sequence). J was trimmed by 3 bases and V by 2 bases; bases with no gene match: 6. In addition, the sample was reused for a study of T cells in Graves' hyperthyroidism and ophthalmopathy.

The sequenced sample was peripheral blood mononuclear cells (PBMCs), obtained at new diagnosis, from a patient treated with antithyroid drugs. This TCR derives from a woman aged 25 to 39 with Graves disease. The V gene is TRBV30, the J gene TRBJ1-5; 8 bases agree with TRBD1. CDR3 coding DNA: TGTGCCTGGAGTTCCTGGGACAGGCCCAATCAGCCCCAGCATTTT. This sequence encodes CAWSSWDRPNQPQHF.